These 17 T cell receptor beta chains share one sample of origin, sequenced in a study of blood T cell repertoires in COVID-19. Profiled with immunoSEQ multiplex PCR; TCRdb holds only in-frame clones, not every one. The table has roughly 280,000 clones, around 89% seen once; the top ten hold around 3%. Sequencing input: PBMCs or T cells enriched from blood (not recorded which). The source is a woman aged 45-65 years who had recovered from COVID-19.

The chain uses TRBV30 and TRBJ2-3; perhaps TRBD2 as D (5 bases). Trimming left V 3 bases short and J 0 bases short, with 10 bases between. This CDR3 contains 14 residues. Germline CDR1 reads GTSNPN; CDR2 reads SVGIG (reference sequence). In nucleotides, the CDR3 is TGTGCCTGGAGACAGCGGAAGAGCACAGATACGCAGTATTTT. Translated, it gives CAWRQRKSTDTQYF.

This rearrangement joins TRBV24-1 to TRBJ2-1; D is possibly TRBD2 (6 bases). The CDR3 runs 16 residues. In germline, CDR1 is KGHDR, CDR2 SFDVKD. Trimming removed 5 bases at V and 0 bases at J, with 13 bases between. CDR3 sequence (DNA): TGTGCCACCAGTGTCGGGGGATTACTCTCCTACAATGAGCAGTTCTTC. Its protein is CATSVGGLLSYNEQFF.

This chain uses TRBV7-3 with TRBJ2-3; weak D call: TRBD2 (6 bases). The CDR3 is 15 residues long. CDR1 and CDR2 (germline): SGHTA, FQGTGA. Trimming removed 0 bases from V and 3 bases from J, with 10 bases in between. The CDR3 DNA reads TGTGCCAGCAGCTTAACTGGGGGAGGTACAGATACGCAGTATTTT. This translates into CASSLTGGGTDTQYF.

The chain has TRBV18 and TRBJ2-7; D not certain. This CDR3 is built from 12 residues. With 5 bases removed from V and 3 bases from J, the gap between germline ends came to 8 bases. The V gene's germline CDR1 is KGHSH and CDR2 LQKENI. The CDR3 nucleotides are TGTGCCAGCTCATCGCGTCTCTACGAGCAGTACTTC. It encodes CASSSRLYEQYF.

This chain uses TRBV10-2 with TRBJ1-1; D possibly corresponds to TRBD1 (6 bases). The CDR3 consists of 14 residues. Germline V gene sequence: CDR1 WSHSY, CDR2 SAAADI. V lost 6 bases, J lost 1 base, and 12 bases lay in between. CDR3 sequence reads: CASRARDKNTEAFF. The CDR3 nucleotides are TGCGCCAGCAGGGCCCGGGACAAGAACACTGAAGCTTTCTTT.

The chain uses TRBV7-2 and TRBJ1-2; 8 nucleotides match TRBD1. V was pared by 0 bases and J by 4 bases, with 4 bases of the junction left unmatched. Germline V gene data show CDR1 as SGHTA and CDR2 as FQGNSA. The CDR3 covers 15 residues. The CDR3 bases are TGTGCCAGCAGCTTAGCCAGGGGGCTCGGCTATGGCTACACCTTC. Translating it yields CASSLARGLGYGYTF.

This chain joins TRBV20-1 and TRBJ1-2; 7 nucleotides line up with TRBD1. The CDR3 runs to 13 residues. The V gene's germline CDR1 is DFQATT and CDR2 SNEGSKA (reference sequence). With V trimmed by 3 bases and J by 4 bases, 5 bases remained unmatched. The chain's CDR3 is CSASFKGAYGYTF. The DNA of the CDR3 is TGCAGTGCTAGTTTTAAGGGGGCCTATGGCTACACCTTC.

V is TRBV27 and J is TRBJ2-7, with 8 positions matching TRBD2. CDR1 is MNHEY and CDR2 is SMNVEV in the germline V gene (reference sequence). The CDR3 is made up of 11 amino acids. Trimming removed 10 bases from V and 2 bases from J; junction bases left unmatched: 1. CDR3: CATGGAYEQYF. CDR3 nucleotides: TGTGCCACGGGGGGGGCCTACGAGCAGTACTTC.

V usage is TRBV29-1 and J usage is TRBJ2-5; a possible D gene is TRBD2 (5 bases). Trimming cost V 4 bases and J 1 base, with 13 bases left between them. This CDR3 spans 14 amino acids. Looked up from germline, CDR1 is SQVTM and CDR2 is ANQGSEA. This chain's CDR3 is CSVAGYPFQETQYF. CDR3 coding DNA: TGCAGCGTTGCGGGGTATCCTTTCCAAGAGACCCAGTACTTC.

This chain connects TRBV19 to TRBJ1-5; the D gene is possibly TRBD1 (5 bases). Trimming shortened V by 7 bases and J by 4 bases, and 17 bases separated the two germline ends. The CDR3 runs to 15 residues. CDR1 and CDR2 from the germline V gene are LNHDA and SQIVND (reference sequence). CDR3 loop: CASTPGWGGNQPQHF. The CDR3 coding sequence is TGTGCCAGTACCCCAGGCTGGGGGGGAAATCAGCCCCAGCATTTT.

The chain uses TRBV7-6 and TRBJ2-1; TRBD2 aligns across 7 bases. V gave up 0 bases and J gave up 3 bases; unmatched junction bases: 2. This CDR3 is built from 15 residues. Germline assignment: CDR1 SGHVS and CDR2 FNYEAQ. Here the CDR3 reads CASSLAGGIYNEQFF. The DNA for the CDR3 is TGTGCCAGCAGCTTAGCGGGAGGGATCTACAATGAGCAGTTCTTC. The full variable domain, in which reference TRBV7-6 and TRBJ2-1 provide the parts outside the CDR3, is GAGVSQSPRYKVTKRGQDVALRCDPISGHVSLYWYRQALGQGPEFLTYFNYEAQQDKSGLPNDRFSAERPEGSISTLTIQRTEQRDSAMYRCASSLAGGIYNEQFFGPGTRLTVL.

The chain recombines TRBV5-1 with TRBJ2-5, with 10 bases identical to TRBD2. Looked up from germline, CDR1 is SGHRS and CDR2 is YFSETQ. V was clipped by 6 bases and J by 5 bases; unmatched bases: 10. The CDR3 runs to 15 residues. The DNA of the CDR3 is TGCGCCAGCACCATCAGCGGGAGGGCCGCTGAGACCCAGTACTTC. It translates to CASTISGRAAETQYF.

This chain connects TRBV3-1 (or the pseudogene TRBV3-2) to TRBJ1-4; 9 bases fit TRBD1. CDR3 length: 15 amino acids. Germline assignment: CDR1 LGHDT and CDR2 YNNKEL (reference sequence). With 1 base clipped from V and 8 bases from J, the junction kept 5 bases outside the gene matches. DNA for the CDR3: TGTGCCAGCAGCCAAGCGACAGGGGGTAGGGAAAAACTGTTTTTT. Translating it yields CASSQATGGREKLFF.

The chain links TRBV7-9 to TRBJ2-3; D is undetermined. Trimming took off 1 base at V and 2 bases at J, with 10 bases between the two ends. From germline, CDR1 is SEHNR and CDR2 FQNEAQ (reference sequence). The CDR3 sequence is 15 residues long. This CDR3 is CASSLVTQATDTQYF. Written as DNA, the CDR3 is TGTGCCAGCAGCTTAGTTACGCAGGCCACAGATACGCAGTATTTT.

This clone has only one observation. The rearrangement joins TRBV19 to TRBJ1-1; 7 nucleotides agree with TRBD1. The CDR3 contains 15 residues. Germline CDR1 reads LNHDA; CDR2 reads SQIVND (reference sequence). The V gene end was trimmed by 7 bases and the J gene end by 2 bases; junction bases not matched to a gene: 10. The CDR3 protein is CASTPMTGKNTEAFF. Here the CDR3 DNA reads TGTGCCAGTACCCCGATGACAGGGAAAAACACTGAAGCTTTCTTT.

V usage is TRBV5-1 and J usage is TRBJ2-1, with D unresolved. The germline V gene encodes CDR1 SGHRS and CDR2 YFSETQ. The germline V and J ends were trimmed by 0 bases and 6 bases, with 13 bases remaining between them. The CDR3 runs 15 residues. CDR3 residues: CASSLEPEIPNEQFF. The CDR3 bases are TGCGCCAGCAGCTTGGAGCCGGAGATACCCAATGAGCAGTTCTTC.

This sequence joins TRBV2 and TRBJ2-7; TRBD2 matches at 7 bases. Germline assignment: CDR1 SNHLY and CDR2 FYNNEI. The CDR3 length is 14 residues. After removal of 2 bases from V and 4 bases from J, the junction contained 5 bases not matched to a gene. The CDR3 reads CASSESGGKYEQYF. The CDR3 bases are TGTGCCAGCAGTGAATCGGGGGGAAAGTACGAGCAGTACTTC. Combining the CDR3 with reference TRBV2 and TRBJ2-7 gives the whole variable domain EPEVTQTPSHQVTQMGQEVILRCVPISNHLYFYWYRQILGQKVEFLVSFYNNEISEKSEIFDDQFSVERPDGSNFTLKIRSTKLEDSAMYFCASSESGGKYEQYFGPGTRLTVT.